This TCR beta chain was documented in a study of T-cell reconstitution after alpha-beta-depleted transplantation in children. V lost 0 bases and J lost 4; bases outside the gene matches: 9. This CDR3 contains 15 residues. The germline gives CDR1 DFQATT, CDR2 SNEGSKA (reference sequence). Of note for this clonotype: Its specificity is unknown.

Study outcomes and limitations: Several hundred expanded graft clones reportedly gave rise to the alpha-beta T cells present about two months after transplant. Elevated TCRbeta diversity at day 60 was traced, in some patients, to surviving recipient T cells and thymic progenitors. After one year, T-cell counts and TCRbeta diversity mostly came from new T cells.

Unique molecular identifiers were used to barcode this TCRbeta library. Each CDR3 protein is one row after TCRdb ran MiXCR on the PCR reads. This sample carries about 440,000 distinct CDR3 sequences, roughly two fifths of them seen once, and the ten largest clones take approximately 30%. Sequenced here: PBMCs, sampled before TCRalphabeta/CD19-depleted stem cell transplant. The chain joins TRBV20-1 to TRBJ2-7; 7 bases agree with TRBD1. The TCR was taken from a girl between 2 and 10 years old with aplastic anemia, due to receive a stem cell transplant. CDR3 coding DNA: TGCAGTGCTAGAGATTACCAAGGGGGCGCATACGAGCAGTACTTC. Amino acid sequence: CSARDYQGGAYEQYF.